One TCR beta chain is described in this entry. Only in-frame clones appear in the TCRdb table, and some are missing; sequencing was by immunoSEQ multiplex PCR. The data contain approximately 240,000 clones, about 88% of them seen just once; the ten biggest clones take up around 2.9%. This record comes from a study of blood T cell repertoires in COVID-19. Material for sequencing was peripheral blood. The sequence derives from a man aged 50-59 years who had recovered from COVID-19.

In DNA form, the CDR3 reads TGTGCCAGCAGCTTAAACAGGGGAACGAACACTGAAGCTTTCTTT. Translation: CASSLNRGTNTEAFF. The genes are TRBV11-2 and TRBJ1-1; the match to TRBD1 covers 7 bases. Germline CDR1 is SGHAT and CDR2 is FQNNGV. This CDR3 region has 15 residues. V was pared by 2 bases and J by 1 base, with 4 bases of the junction left unmatched.